One TCR beta chain is described in this entry. The source of the sample is a study of technical replicates of blood from several donors. Generated by immunoSEQ multiplex PCR, the TCRdb table keeps only in-frame clones and is missing some. The sample includes tens of thousands of clones, 90% to 95% of them seen just once. This CDR3 is built from 14 residues. J gave up 7 bases and V 6 bases, and 7 bases lay outside the gene matches. Germline V lookup: CDR1 MNHNY, CDR2 SVGAGI (reference sequence). The chain is built from TRBV6-6 and TRBJ2-2, with 8 bases that match TRBD1. The clonotype comes from a human donor in good health. The specimen sequenced was T cells isolated from PBMCs. CDR3 amino acids: CASSPDRGVGELFF. The CDR3 nucleotides are TGTGCCAGCAGCCCTGACAGGGGCGTCGGGGAGCTGTTTTTT.